This TCR beta chain was retrieved from a study of CD8 T cells in ankylosing spondylitis. Study findings and constraints: The study looked at matched synovial fluid samples from ankylosing spondylitis patients. Disease-linked clones were reported to be significantly enriched there.

As the method for making TCR beta libraries, quantitative 5'-RACE with molecular barcodes was used. TCRdb ran MiXCR on the 5' RACE reads and lists one entry per CDR3 protein. The data show fewer than 200,000 distinct CDR3 sequences, roughly 20% seen once. Germline values: CDR1 SGHVS, CDR2 FNYEAQ. The ends were cut back, 4 bases at V and 5 bases at J, with 15 bases in the middle. There are 15 residues in the CDR3. In its sample, this clonotype was seen a few times. Its specificity is not known. The gene calls are TRBV7-6 and TRBJ2-1, with D perhaps matching TRBD1 (6 bases). Sequencing was performed on blood, either unsorted or a sorted T cell fraction (not recorded which). This clonotype originated in a male donor aged 10-29 years with ankylosing spondylitis or in good health (not recorded which). In DNA, the CDR3 is TGTGCCAGCAGCTCAAGACAGGTTTCGAACAATGAGCAGTTCTTC. Amino acids: CASSSRQVSNNEQFF.